A single sample is the source of the 21 T cell receptor beta chains below, sequenced in a study of OX40 agonist ivuxolimab in advanced cancers. The protocol was immunoSEQ multiplex PCR, while the TCRdb copy is restricted to in-frame clones and leaves out a portion. The repertoire holds tens of thousands of clones, 80% to 90% seen once, with 0.45% to 0.7% in the top ten. The specimen was CD4+ or CD8+ T cells sorted from blood, collected in a trial of the OX40 agonist ivuxolimab. The receptors stem from an adult with an advanced solid tumor such as melanoma, head and neck, liver or kidney cancer.

This chain uses TRBV10-3 with TRBJ2-7, with 12 bases identical to TRBD2. CDR1 is ENHRY and CDR2 is SYGVKD in the germline V gene. The CDR3 contains 16 residues. V dropped 10 bases and J dropped 0; count of bases not matched to a gene: 10. The CDR3 nucleotides read TGTGCCACGCAAAGCCTAGCGGGAGGGGACTCCTACGAGCAGTACTTC. It translates to CATQSLAGGDSYEQYF.

V is TRBV7-2 and J is TRBJ1-2, with D possibly matching TRBD1 (5 bases). CDR3 length: 15 residues. Germline loops: CDR1 SGHTA, CDR2 FQGNSA. The germline V and J ends were trimmed by 5 bases and 0 bases, with 13 bases remaining between them. CDR3 in amino acids: CASSRRGTSNYGYTF. CDR3 coding DNA: TGTGCCAGCAGCAGACGTGGGACTTCTAACTATGGCTACACCTTC.

The rearrangement joins TRBV2 to TRBJ1-2; D might be TRBD1 (5 bases). The CDR3 has 11 amino acids. Germline CDR1 and CDR2: SNHLY and FYNNEI. The ends were cut back, 8 bases at V and 4 bases at J, with 8 bases in the middle. This CDR3 is CASETGYGYTF. CDR3 sequence (DNA): TGTGCCAGCGAAACAGGCTATGGCTACACCTTC.

The V call is TRBV5-6, the J call TRBJ1-2; unclear D gene. Trimming shortened V by 4 bases and J by 4 bases, and 14 bases separated the two germline ends. This CDR3 contains 14 residues. Per the germline V gene, CDR1 is SGHDT and CDR2 is YYEEEE. CDR3 coding DNA: TGTGCCAGCAGCCCCGTATCCGGACCCTATGGCTACACCTTC. Translation gives CASSPVSGPYGYTF.

The V gene is TRBV2, the J gene TRBJ2-1; possibly TRBD2 for D (5 bases). Trimming cost V 0 bases and J 0 bases, with 12 bases left between them. The CDR3 spans 17 residues. Germline V CDR1 and CDR2: SNHLY, FYNNEI. CDR3 nucleotides: TGTGCCAGCAGTGAAGCGAGGGCCTGGAGCTCCTACAATGAGCAGTTCTTC. It is translated as CASSEARAWSSYNEQFF. Filled out from reference TRBV2 and TRBJ2-1, the complete variable domain reads EPEVTQTPSHQVTQMGQEVILRCVPISNHLYFYWYRQILGQKVEFLVSFYNNEISEKSEIFDDQFSVERPDGSNFTLKIRSTKLEDSAMYFCASSEARAWSSYNEQFFGPGTRLTVL.

The rearrangement links TRBV7-9 to TRBJ2-2; possibly TRBD2 for D (5 bases). Germline V gene lookup returns CDR1 SEHNR and CDR2 FQNEAQ (reference sequence). The CDR3 covers 15 residues. Trimming cost V 1 base and J 2 bases, with 8 bases left between them. Here the CDR3 DNA reads TGTGCCAGCAGCTTAGATGGACTCAACACCGGGGAGCTGTTTTTT. This encodes CASSLDGLNTGELFF.

The gene calls are TRBV19 and TRBJ1-2; possibly TRBD1 for D (6 bases). V was cut by 5 bases and J by 1 base, with 11 bases left in between. The CDR3 length is 14 residues. The V gene's germline CDR1 is LNHDA and CDR2 SQIVND (reference sequence). CDR3 sequence: CASSRTENNYGYTF. CDR3 DNA sequence: TGTGCCAGTAGTCGGACAGAAAATAACTATGGCTACACCTTC.

This rearrangement joins TRBV12-2 to TRBJ1-3; the table's TRBD1 call for D was not verified on the DNA. TRBV12-2 is a known pseudogene. CDR3 length: 18 residues. CDR3 nucleotide sequence: TGTGCAAGTCGCTTAGTGGGACAGGGGGGTCTAACTGGAAACACCATATATTTT. This codes for CASRLVGQGGLTGNTIYF.

The chain is built from TRBV19 and TRBJ1-4; no clear D. CDR3 size: 13 residues. V was trimmed by 2 bases and J by 8 bases, leaving 9 bases between them. Germline V gene lookup returns CDR1 LNHDA and CDR2 SQIVND (reference sequence). CDR3 protein: CASSISNIEKLFF. The CDR3 nucleotides read TGTGCCAGTAGTATATCCAACATCGAAAAACTGTTTTTT.

The chain couples TRBV2 to TRBJ1-1; D is uncertain. The CDR3 has 14 residues. The V end lost 4 bases, the J end lost 2 bases, and 11 bases lay between the germline ends. Looked up from germline, CDR1 is SNHLY and CDR2 is FYNNEI. Here the CDR3 reads CASSVSRSNTEAFF. For the CDR3, the DNA is TGTGCCAGCAGTGTAAGTAGGAGTAACACTGAAGCTTTCTTT.

This clone was seen a few times. The chain recombines TRBV10-3 with TRBJ2-3, with 10 bases matching TRBD1. Per germline, CDR1 ENHRY and CDR2 SYGVKD. The CDR3 is 15 amino acids. V trimming: 6 bases; J trimming: 0 bases; junction bases outside the gene matches: 3. CDR3 sequence (DNA): TGTGCCATCAGACGACAGGGGGCGAGCACAGATACGCAGTATTTT. Protein sequence: CAIRRQGASTDTQYF.

Here the CDR3 DNA reads TGTGCCAGCACCAAGGGCGGGCCCCCACTTTTAGGTTACGAGCAGTACTTC. This translates into CASTKGGPPLLGYEQYF. This chain uses TRBV21-1 with TRBJ2-7; TRBD2 is the table's D call and was not checked against the DNA. TRBV21-1 is labeled a pseudogene. The CDR3 spans 17 residues.

This chain links TRBV11-2 with TRBJ1-4; D is unresolved. The CDR3 has 14 residues. With 1 base removed from V and 8 bases from J, the gap between germline ends came to 11 bases. CDR1 SGHAT and CDR2 FQNNGV come from the germline V gene. CDR3 bases: TGTGCCAGCAGCTTAGGGGTGGGTTACGAAAAACTGTTTTTT. Translation: CASSLGVGYEKLFF.

V is TRBV7-9 and J is TRBJ2-1; 8 bases line up with TRBD1. V lost 5 bases, J lost 9 bases, and 15 bases stayed unmatched. Germline CDR1 and CDR2: SEHNR and FQNEAQ (reference sequence). The CDR3 is made up of 16 amino acids. The CDR3 DNA follows: TGTGCCAGCAGCCCGTCCAGGGGAGATGACAGGGGTGAGCAGTTCTTC. Its translation is CASSPSRGDDRGEQFF.

This chain uses TRBV10-2 with TRBJ2-1; unclear D gene. Germline lookup yields CDR1 WSHSY and CDR2 SAAADI. This CDR3 is 12 amino acids long. Trimming pared 7 bases from V and 4 bases from J, leaving 8 bases between. In DNA form, the CDR3 reads TGCGCCAGCACGGCGGAGTACAATGAGCAGTTCTTC. It is translated as CASTAEYNEQFF.

J is TRBJ1-2 and V is TRBV27, with 7 bases fitting TRBD1. The trim removed 2 bases at V and 4 bases at J, leaving 4 bases unmatched. Per germline, CDR1 MNHEY and CDR2 SMNVEV (reference sequence). The CDR3 length is 14 residues. The CDR3, as DNA: TGTGCCAGCAGTTTAAATAGGGACAGCTATGGCTACACCTTC. Translation gives CASSLNRDSYGYTF.

The V call is TRBV7-2, the J call TRBJ1-1; D uncertain. The CDR3 consists of 11 residues. CDR1 and CDR2 from the germline V gene are SGHTA and FQGNSA. V was clipped by 2 bases and J by 5 bases, with 3 bases between them. The CDR3 DNA reads TGTGCCAGCAGCTTACAAACTGAAGCTTTCTTT. Protein: CASSLQTEAFF.

The J gene is TRBJ2-7, the V gene TRBV7-6; no definite D call. Germline CDR1 reads SGHVS; CDR2 reads FNYEAQ. The V end was cut by 1 base, the J end by 3 bases, with 7 bases between. This CDR3 spans 13 amino acids. CDR3: CASSLGTNYEQYF. Written as DNA, the CDR3 is TGTGCCAGCAGCTTAGGTACCAACTACGAGCAGTACTTC.

This clone was observed once. V and J are TRBV10-3 and TRBJ2-5, with 9 nucleotides matching TRBD2. The CDR3 has 18 amino acids. Germline CDR1 ENHRY, CDR2 SYGVKD. The V segment lost 4 bases and the J segment 2 bases; nucleotides outside the gene matches: 14. The CDR3 DNA is TGTGCCATCAGTGGAGAGCATGAGGGGCTAGCGGGACAAGAGACCCAGTACTTC. Translating it yields CAISGEHEGLAGQETQYF.

The count of this clone is one. J is TRBJ2-7 and V is TRBV30, with 10 bases fitting TRBD1. Germline CDR1 and CDR2: GTSNPN and SVGIG (reference sequence). Trimming took 0 bases from V and 6 from J; bases not matched to a gene: 8. CDR3 size: 15 residues. CDR3 residues: CAWSVLPGQGTEQYF. DNA for the CDR3: TGTGCCTGGAGTGTACTCCCGGGACAGGGGACCGAGCAGTACTTC.

The V call is TRBV30, the J call TRBJ2-3, with D possibly being TRBD1 (5 bases). The CDR3 is made up of 16 amino acids. CDR1 is GTSNPN and CDR2 is SVGIG in the germline V gene (reference sequence). Between the trimmed V and J ends, which lost 0 bases and 0 bases, there was a span of 13 bases. In DNA, the CDR3 is TGTGCCTGGAGTGTAGGGCAGGGCTCTAGCACAGATACGCAGTATTTT. It translates to CAWSVGQGSSTDTQYF. The variable domain in full, with the rest retrieved from reference TRBV30 and TRBJ2-3, is SQTIHQWPATLVQPVGSPLSLECTVEGTSNPNLYWYRQAAGRGLQLLFYSVGIGQISSEVPQNLSASRPQDRQFILSSKKLLLSDSGFYLCAWSVGQGSSTDTQYFGPGTRLTVL.